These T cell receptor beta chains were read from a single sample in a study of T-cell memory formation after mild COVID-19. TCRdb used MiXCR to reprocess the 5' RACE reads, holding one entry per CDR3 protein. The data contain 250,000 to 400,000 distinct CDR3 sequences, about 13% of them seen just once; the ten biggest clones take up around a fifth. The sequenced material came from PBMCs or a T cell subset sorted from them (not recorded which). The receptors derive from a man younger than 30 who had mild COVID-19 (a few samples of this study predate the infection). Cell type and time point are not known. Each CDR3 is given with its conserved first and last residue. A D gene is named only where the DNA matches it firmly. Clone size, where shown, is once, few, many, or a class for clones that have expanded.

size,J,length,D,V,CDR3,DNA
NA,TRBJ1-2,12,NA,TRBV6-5,CASSYAGDGYTF,TGTGCCAGCAGTTACGCGGGTGATGGCTACACCTTC
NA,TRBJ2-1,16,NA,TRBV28,CASRRPGTSAYNEQFF,TGTGCCAGCAGGCGCCCCGGGACATCGGCCTACAATGAGCAGTTCTTC
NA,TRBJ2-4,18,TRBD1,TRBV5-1,CASSHGQGGPLAKNIQYF,TGCGCCAGCAGCCACGGACAGGGGGGGCCCTTAGCCAAAAACATTCAGTACTTC
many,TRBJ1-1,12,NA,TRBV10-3,CAIGGVNTEAFF,TGTGCCATCGGAGGCGTGAACACTGAAGCTTTCTTT
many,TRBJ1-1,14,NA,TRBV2,CASSESSVGTEAFF,TGTGCCAGCAGTGAGAGCAGTGTGGGGACTGAAGCTTTCTTT
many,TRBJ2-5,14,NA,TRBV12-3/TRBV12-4,CASSSNFPEETQYF,TGTGCCAGCAGCTCCAACTTCCCGGAGGAGACCCAGTACTTC
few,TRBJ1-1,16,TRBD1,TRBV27,CATWTGQHVGNTEAFF,TGTGCCACTTGGACAGGACAACACGTTGGGAACACTGAAGCTTTCTTT
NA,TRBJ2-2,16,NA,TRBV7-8,CASSPKNRQPTGELFF,TGTGCCAGCAGCCCTAAAAACCGACAGCCCACCGGGGAGCTGTTTTTT
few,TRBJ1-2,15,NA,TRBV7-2,CASSSSGGRPYGYTF,TGTGCCAGCAGCTCCTCGGGGGGCCGTCCCTATGGCTACACCTTC
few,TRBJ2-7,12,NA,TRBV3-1,CASSGDGYEQYF,TGTGCCAGCAGCGGGGACGGATACGAGCAGTACTTC
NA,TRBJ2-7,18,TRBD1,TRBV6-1,CASSGWGQQGRSRTEQYF,TGTGCCAGCAGCGGTTGGGGACAACAGGGGCGGTCGCGGACTGAGCAGTACTTC
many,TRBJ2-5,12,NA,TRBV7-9,CAIGGGQETQYF,TGTGCCATCGGGGGAGGCCAAGAGACCCAGTACTTC
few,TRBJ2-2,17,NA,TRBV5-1,CASSLDTSWPGTGELFF,TGCGCCAGCAGCTTGGACACTAGCTGGCCGGGGACCGGGGAGCTGTTTTTT
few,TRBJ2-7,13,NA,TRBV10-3,CATRDGYSYEQYF,TGTGCCACCCGGGACGGATACTCCTACGAGCAGTACTTC
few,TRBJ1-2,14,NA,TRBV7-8,CASSPTVSNYGYTF,TGTGCCAGCAGCCCGACAGTCTCTAACTATGGCTACACCTTC
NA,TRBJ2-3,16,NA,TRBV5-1,CASSSRDGLSTDTQYF,TGCGCCAGCAGCTCCCGAGACGGTCTCAGCACAGATACGCAGTATTTT
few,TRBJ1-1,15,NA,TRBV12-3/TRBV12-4,CASSLSVGMNTEAFF,TGTGCCAGCAGTTTGAGCGTGGGAATGAACACTGAAGCTTTCTTT
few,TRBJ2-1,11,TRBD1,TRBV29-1,CSFRDRGEQFF,TGCAGCTTCCGGGACAGAGGTGAGCAGTTCTTC
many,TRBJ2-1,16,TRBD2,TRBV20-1,CSARGLAGDSYNEQFF,TGCAGTGCTAGAGGACTAGCGGGGGACTCCTACAATGAGCAGTTCTTC
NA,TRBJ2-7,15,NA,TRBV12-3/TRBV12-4,CASSPRTLSSYEQYF,TGTGCCAGCAGCCCAAGGACACTGAGCTCCTACGAGCAGTACTTC
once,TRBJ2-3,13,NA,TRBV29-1,CSVSGVSTDTQYF,TGCAGCGTTTCGGGTGTTAGCACAGATACGCAGTATTTT
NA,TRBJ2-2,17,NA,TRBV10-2,CASSDLVGRVNTGELFF,TGCGCCAGCAGTGATCTTGTGGGCAGGGTTAACACCGGGGAGCTGTTTTTT
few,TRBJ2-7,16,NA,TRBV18,CASSPPGPRKLYEQYF,TGTGCCAGCTCACCACCAGGACCCAGGAAGCTTTACGAGCAGTACTTC
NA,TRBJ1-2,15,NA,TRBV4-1,CASSQVGRGAYGYTF,TGCGCCAGCAGCCAAGTCGGCCGGGGGGCTTATGGCTACACCTTC
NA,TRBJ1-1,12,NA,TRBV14,CASSHDTGQAFF,TGTGCCAGCAGCCATGACACGGGGCAAGCTTTCTTT
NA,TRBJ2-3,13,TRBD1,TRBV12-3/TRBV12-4,CASGDRGSDTQYF,TGTGCCAGCGGAGACAGGGGATCAGATACGCAGTATTTT
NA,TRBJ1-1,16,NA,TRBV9,CASSPEVGTGNTEAFF,TGTGCCAGCAGCCCCGAGGTAGGGACGGGGAACACTGAAGCTTTCTTT
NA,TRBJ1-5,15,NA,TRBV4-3,CASSTERVGGQPQHF,TGCGCCAGCAGCACAGAGCGAGTCGGGGGTCAGCCCCAGCATTTT
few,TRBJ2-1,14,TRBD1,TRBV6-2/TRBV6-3,CASTRQGTYNEQFF,TGTGCCAGTACTAGACAGGGAACGTACAATGAGCAGTTCTTC
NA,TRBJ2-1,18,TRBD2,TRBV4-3,CASSQGAASGGLYNEQFF,TGCGCCAGCAGCCAAGGGGCGGCTAGCGGGGGCCTCTACAATGAGCAGTTCTTC
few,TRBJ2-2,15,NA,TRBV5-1,CASSFVEWFTGELFF,TGCGCCAGCAGCTTTGTGGAATGGTTCACCGGGGAGCTGTTTTTT
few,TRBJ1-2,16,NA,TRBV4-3,CASSQLTGLSNYGYTF,TGCGCCAGCAGCCAGTTAACAGGGCTTTCTAACTATGGCTACACCTTC
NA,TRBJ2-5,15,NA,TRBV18,CASSPSDQVQETQYF,TGTGCCAGCTCACCATCTGACCAGGTTCAAGAGACCCAGTACTTC
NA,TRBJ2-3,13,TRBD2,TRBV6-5,CASSAGGQDPQYF,TGTGCCAGCAGCGCGGGGGGTCAAGATCCGCAGTATTTT
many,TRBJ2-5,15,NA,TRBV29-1,CSVVFPARGGETQYF,TGCAGCGTTGTTTTCCCGGCCAGGGGTGGGGAGACCCAGTACTTC
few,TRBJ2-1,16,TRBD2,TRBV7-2,CASSLLSGGSYNEQFF,TGTGCCAGCAGCTTATTGTCGGGGGGCTCCTACAATGAGCAGTTCTTC
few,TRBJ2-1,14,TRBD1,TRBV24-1,CATSDDRGTNEQFF,TGTGCCACCAGTGATGACAGGGGTACGAATGAGCAGTTCTTC
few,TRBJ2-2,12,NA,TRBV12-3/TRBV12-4,CASTIGAGELFF,TGTGCCAGCACGATTGGAGCCGGGGAGCTGTTTTTT
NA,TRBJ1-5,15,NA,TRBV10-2,CASSEGRGGNQPQHF,TGCGCCAGCAGTGAGGGACGGGGTGGCAATCAGCCCCAGCATTTT
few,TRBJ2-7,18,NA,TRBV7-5,CISVPEAHPKDLAGEQYF,NA
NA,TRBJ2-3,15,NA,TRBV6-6,CASSYGTPSTDTQYF,TGTGCCAGCAGTTACGGGACTCCCTCCACAGATACGCAGTATTTT
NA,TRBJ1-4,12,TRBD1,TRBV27,CASSYRGEKLFF,TGTGCCAGCAGCTACAGGGGTGAAAAACTGTTTTTT